This T cell receptor beta chain was captured by sequencing in a study of response to subunit inactivated influenza vaccine (dated by TCRdb to between 2018 and 2020). Background for the entire study: Deep quantitative T cell receptor repertoire profiling was used in the study to track responses to a trivalent subunit inactivated influenza vaccine.

Via the germline V gene (reference sequence), CDR1 is SEHNR and CDR2 FQNEAQ. V lost 9 bases and J lost 0 bases, and the count of bases not matched to a germline gene is 3. The CDR3 has 14 amino acids, counting the end cysteine and phenylalanine. Of all the DNA, just the CDR3 is kept, 42 bases in frame from base 1. Concerning this clonotype itself: Its target antigen remains unknown. There are no base qualities to consult, and no much larger clone falls within one base.

Study-level results and caveats: It was suggested by the authors that each seasonal influenza vaccination may recruit only a limited number of new T cells.

Libraries were constructed by RT-PCR. Reads for this sample came from an Illumina HiSeq 2500. TCRdb trimmed public reads at Q25 via fastp, called clones via MiXCR and kept in-frame beta chains. Each CDR3 protein appears once, grouped with its most common genes and DNA. Here the sample has over 300,000 distinct CDR3 sequences; about a fifth occur a single time. The top ten clones comprise more than 8.5% of the sample. The specimen was PBMCs from blood, collected less than 22 months after vaccination. Recombination joined TRBV7-9 with TRBJ2-2; 8 central bases correspond to TRBD1. This clonotype was obtained from a man aged 50-75 years who received an inactivated influenza vaccine. Donor details come from another sample of the same person, matched by shared clones. The nucleotide sequence reads as follows: TGTGCCAGGACAGGGGCTTCGAACACCGGGGAGCTGTTTTTT. It specifies CARTGASNTGELFF.